The entry below describes one TCR beta chain. What it recognizes is unknown. This sample is drawn from a study of quantifying T cell responses using KT2 cells. Study-level information: cDNA was made from DNase-treated RNA using alpha and beta constant primers. The second PCR was a qPCR stopped at a predetermined fluorescence threshold. Study conclusions and caveats: The number of KT2 alpha and beta sequences was a linear function of input KT2 cells.

The cDNA 3' end received a ligated oligonucleotide with a UMI. The first PCR ran roughly 4 cycles with an equimolar RC1.1 and RC1.2 beta primer mix. Separate processing of TCR alpha and beta chains began at the second PCR. TCRdb passed the UMI-ligation and nested PCR reads through MiXCR, listing each CDR3 protein once. Of 25,000 to 40,000 distinct CDR3 sequences listed, around a tenth were seen once; the top ten hold around 9.8%. The CDR3 totals 17 residues. After removal of 6 bases from V and 0 bases from J, the junction contained 10 bases not matched to a gene. The rearrangement links TRBV12-3 or TRBV12-4 to TRBJ1-5, with 8 bases aligning to TRBD1. This TCR came from a human donor. Specimen: PBMCs spiked with cells of the T cell clone KT2. The CDR3 nucleotides are TGTGCCAGCAGCCCGGGACAGGTCGGTAATAGCAATCAGCCCCAGCATTTT. This sequence encodes CASSPGQVGNSNQPQHF.